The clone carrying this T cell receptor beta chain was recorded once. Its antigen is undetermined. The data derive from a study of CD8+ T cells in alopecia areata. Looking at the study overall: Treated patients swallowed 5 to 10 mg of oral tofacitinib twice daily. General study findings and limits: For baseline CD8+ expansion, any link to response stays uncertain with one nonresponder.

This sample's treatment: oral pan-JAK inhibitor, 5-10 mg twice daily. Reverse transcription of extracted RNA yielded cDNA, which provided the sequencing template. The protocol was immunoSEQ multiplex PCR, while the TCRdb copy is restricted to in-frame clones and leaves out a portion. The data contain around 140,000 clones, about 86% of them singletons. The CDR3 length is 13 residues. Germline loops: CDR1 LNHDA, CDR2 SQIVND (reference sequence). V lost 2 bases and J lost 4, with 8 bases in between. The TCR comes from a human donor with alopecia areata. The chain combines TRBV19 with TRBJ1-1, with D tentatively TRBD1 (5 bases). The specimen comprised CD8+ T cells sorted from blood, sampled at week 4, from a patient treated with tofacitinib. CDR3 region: CASSIWGRTEAFF. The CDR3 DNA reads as TGTGCCAGTAGTATATGGGGACGCACTGAAGCTTTCTTT.